This entry lists 8 T cell receptor beta chains sequenced from one sample in a study of beta chain features in type 1 diabetes. Sequenced material consisted of expressed TCRB transcripts (all of the isolated RNA was reverse transcribed). Method: immunoSEQ multiplex PCR; TCRdb's copy keeps in-frame clones and lacks some. The sample records some 900,000 clones, roughly 15% being singletons. Sequences were obtained from naive CD4+ T cells from blood. Receptor source: a young woman in good health.

This clone came up a few times. The chain is built from TRBV6-6 and TRBJ2-5, with a tentative D call TRBD2 (6 bases). Trimming removed 5 bases at V and 2 bases at J, with 12 bases between. The V gene's germline CDR1 is MNHNY and CDR2 SVGAGI (reference sequence). The CDR3 sequence is 14 residues long. The CDR3 DNA is TGTGCCAGCAGTCCGCGTGGGGGGCAAGAGACCCAGTACTTC. Translated, it gives CASSPRGGQETQYF.

The rearrangement links TRBV10-3 to TRBJ2-1; D is perhaps TRBD2 (6 bases). Germline V gene sequence: CDR1 ENHRY, CDR2 SYGVKD. V lost 2 bases to trimming and J lost 10 bases, with 15 bases between them. The CDR3 totals 14 residues. Here the CDR3 DNA reads TGTGCCATCAGTGAGGGGGTTGCTAGCGCCGAGCAGTTCTTC. Translated: CAISEGVASAEQFF.

This clone appeared a few times. This chain connects TRBV27 to TRBJ1-1, with 7 bases that match TRBD1. V was clipped by 3 bases and J by 5 bases; unmatched bases: 6. This CDR3 has 14 amino acids. Germline V gene sequence: CDR1 MNHEY, CDR2 SMNVEV (reference sequence). CDR3 in amino acids: CASSFLQGQTEAFF. The CDR3 DNA follows: TGTGCCAGCAGTTTCTTACAGGGGCAAACTGAAGCTTTCTTT.

Only a few counts were recorded for this clone. The rearrangement uses TRBV6-1 and TRBJ2-4; D might be TRBD2 (5 bases). The CDR3 is made up of 13 amino acids. The V gene lost 8 bases and the J gene lost 2 bases, with 10 bases spanning the gap. Germline CDR1 is MNHNS and CDR2 is SASEGT. Here the CDR3 reads CASSTNSKNIQYF. DNA of the CDR3: TGTGCCAGCTCGACTAACTCCAAAAACATTCAGTACTTC.

The chain couples TRBV4-3 to TRBJ2-1, with a tentative D call TRBD1 (6 bases). Between the trimmed V and J ends, which lost 4 bases and 0 bases, there was a span of 10 bases. The germline V gene has CDR1 LGHNA and CDR2 YSLEER. The CDR3 loop spans 15 amino acids. The CDR3 DNA reads as TGCGCCAGCAGCCGAACAGGGAGCTCCTACAATGAGCAGTTCTTC. This encodes CASSRTGSSYNEQFF.

The chain recombines TRBV7-3 with TRBJ2-1; D call uncertain. Germline V gives CDR1 SGHTA, CDR2 FQGTGA. Trimming took off 5 bases at V and 2 bases at J, with 16 bases between the two ends. The CDR3 contains 16 residues. CDR3 in DNA: TGTGCCAGCAGCATTGGTGCCCGCGTAGCCTACAATGAGCAGTTCTTC. This sequence encodes CASSIGARVAYNEQFF.

This chain uses TRBV28 with TRBJ2-5; maybe TRBD2 (7 bases). V was trimmed by 6 bases and J by 2 bases, leaving 25 bases between them. CDR3 length equals 18 residues. CDR1 and CDR2 (germline): MDHEN, SYDVKM. The DNA for the CDR3 is TGTGCCAGCAGCTTAGCCCCTCTGAGGGGGGGGGCTCAAGAGACCCAGTACTTC. As protein: CASSLAPLRGGAQETQYF.

This clone was observed a few times. The chain uses TRBV2 and TRBJ2-1, with TRBD2 matching over 9 bases. With V trimmed by 8 bases and J by 4 bases, 15 bases remained unmatched. Per germline, CDR1 SNHLY and CDR2 FYNNEI. CDR3 size: 17 residues. CDR3 loop: CASEASGILTDYNEQFF. The CDR3 DNA reads TGTGCCAGCGAGGCTAGCGGGATACTAACGGATTACAATGAGCAGTTCTTC.